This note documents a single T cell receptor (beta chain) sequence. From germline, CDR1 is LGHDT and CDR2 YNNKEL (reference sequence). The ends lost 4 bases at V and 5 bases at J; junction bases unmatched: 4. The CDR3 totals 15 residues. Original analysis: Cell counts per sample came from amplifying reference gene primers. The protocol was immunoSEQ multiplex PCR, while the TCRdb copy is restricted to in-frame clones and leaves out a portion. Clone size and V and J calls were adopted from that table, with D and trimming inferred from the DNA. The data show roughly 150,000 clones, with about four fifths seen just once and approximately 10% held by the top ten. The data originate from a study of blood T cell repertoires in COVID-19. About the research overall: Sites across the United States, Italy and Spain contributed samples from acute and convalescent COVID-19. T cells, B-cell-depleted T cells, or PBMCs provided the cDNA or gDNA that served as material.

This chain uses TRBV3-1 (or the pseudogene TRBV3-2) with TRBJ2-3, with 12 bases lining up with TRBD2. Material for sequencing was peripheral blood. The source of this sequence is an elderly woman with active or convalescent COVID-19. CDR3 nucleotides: TGTGCCAGCAGCCTACTAGCGGGAGGTAGAGATACGCAGTATTTT. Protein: CASSLLAGGRDTQYF.